This TCR beta chain emerged from a study of T-cell memory formation after mild COVID-19. Whole-study results and caveats: Contracting clones, day 15 to 85, had balanced CD4/CD8, and later expanders favored CD4+. Pre-infection memory already had some responding clones, implying cross-reactive memory joined. Among CD4+ contracting clones, most were CM and EM, and CD8+ ones EMRA.

Amplification by 5'RACE using constant-segment primers produced TCR alpha and TCR beta cDNA libraries that carried sample barcodes and UMIs. TCRdb analysed the 5' RACE reads with MiXCR anew, one entry per CDR3 protein. The sample consists of approximately 290,000 distinct CDR3 sequences, 8% to 9% of them appearing once. V was pared by 0 bases and J by 6 bases, with 4 bases of the junction left unmatched. CDR1 is SGHRS, CDR2 YFSETQ, per germline. CDR3 length: 15 residues. This clonotype showed up just a few times. Its antigen is as yet unknown. This chain connects TRBV5-1 to TRBJ2-7; 12 bases are a match to TRBD1. The sequencing sample was made of PBMCs or a T cell subset sorted from them (not recorded which). The source is a man younger than 35 who had mild COVID-19 (a few samples of this study predate the infection). Cell type and time point are not known. DNA of the CDR3: TGCGCCAGCAGCTTGGACGGGACAGGGGGCCGCGAGCAGTACTTC. This sequence encodes CASSLDGTGGREQYF.